This T cell receptor (beta chain) was recovered during a study of shared clonotypes between healthy human individuals. At the level of the study: CD8 memory received one plate per donor, CD8 naive two, CD4 memory three and CD4 naive three.

Study results and limitations: Naive subsets typically showed greater estimated richness than memory subsets. Owing to a small donor count, the genetic and exposure-history diversity represented was limited. It was expected that sequencing depth would affect clonotype sharing among donors.

Clones were sequenced by immunoSEQ multiplex PCR, and TCRdb holds only the in-frame ones, with some missing. Here the sample spans 2 million to 2.5 million clones, approximately 93% being singletons. The germline CDR1 and CDR2 sequences are LGHNA and YNFKEQ. Deletions cut 1 base from V and 8 bases from J, with 11 bases between. This CDR3 region has 13 residues. As concerns this clone: Its target is unknown.

The receptor comes from a man between 18 and 29 years old in good health. Some clones in this sample may be carry-over from other donors' samples. The V and J genes are TRBV4-2 and TRBJ1-2; no firm D call. Sequenced input: naive CD4+ T cells from PBMCs. The subset is: CD45RA+ positively selected. In DNA, the CDR3 is TGTGCCAGCAGCCAAGTTGGTGGCGAGGGCTACACCTTC. Amino acids: CASSQVGGEGYTF.